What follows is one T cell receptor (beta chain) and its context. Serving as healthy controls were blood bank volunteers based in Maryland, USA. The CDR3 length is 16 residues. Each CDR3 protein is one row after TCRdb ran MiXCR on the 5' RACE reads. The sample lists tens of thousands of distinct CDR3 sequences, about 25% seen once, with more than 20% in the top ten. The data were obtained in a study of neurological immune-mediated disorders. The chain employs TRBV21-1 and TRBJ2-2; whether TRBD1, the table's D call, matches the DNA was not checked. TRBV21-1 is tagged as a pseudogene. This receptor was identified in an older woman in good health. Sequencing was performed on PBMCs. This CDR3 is CASSKGDRMNTRELFF. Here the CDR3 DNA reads TGTGCCAGCAGCAAAGGGGACAGGATGAACACCAGGGAGTTGTTTTTT.